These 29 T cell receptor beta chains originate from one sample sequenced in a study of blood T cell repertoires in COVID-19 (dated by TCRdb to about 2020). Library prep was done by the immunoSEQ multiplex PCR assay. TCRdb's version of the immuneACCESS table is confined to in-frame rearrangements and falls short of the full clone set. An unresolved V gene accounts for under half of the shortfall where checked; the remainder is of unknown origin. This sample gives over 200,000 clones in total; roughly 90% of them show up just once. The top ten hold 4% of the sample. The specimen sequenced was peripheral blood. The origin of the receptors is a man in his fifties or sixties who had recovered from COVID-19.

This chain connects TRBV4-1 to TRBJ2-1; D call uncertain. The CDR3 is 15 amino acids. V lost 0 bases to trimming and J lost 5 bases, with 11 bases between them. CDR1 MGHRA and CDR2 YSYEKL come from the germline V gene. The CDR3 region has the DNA TGCGCCAGCAGCCAAGATCGCCTAGAACACAATGAGCAGTTCTTC. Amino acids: CASSQDRLEHNEQFF.

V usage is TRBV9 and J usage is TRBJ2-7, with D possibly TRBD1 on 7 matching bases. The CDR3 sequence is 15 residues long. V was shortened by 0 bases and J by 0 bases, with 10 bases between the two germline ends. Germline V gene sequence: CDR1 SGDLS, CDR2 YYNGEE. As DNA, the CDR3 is TGTGCCAGCAGCGTAGGGGGGGACAGCTCCTACGAGCAGTACTTC. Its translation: CASSVGGDSSYEQYF.

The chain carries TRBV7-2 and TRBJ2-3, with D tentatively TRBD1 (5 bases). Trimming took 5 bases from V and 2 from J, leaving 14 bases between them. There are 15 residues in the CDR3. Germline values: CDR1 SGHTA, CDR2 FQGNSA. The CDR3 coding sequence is TGTGCCAGCAGCCCCTCCAGGGTAAACACAGATACGCAGTATTTT. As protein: CASSPSRVNTDTQYF.

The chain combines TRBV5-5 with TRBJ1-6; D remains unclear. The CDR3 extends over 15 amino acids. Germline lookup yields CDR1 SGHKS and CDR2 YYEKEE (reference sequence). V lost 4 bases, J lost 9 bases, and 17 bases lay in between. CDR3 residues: CASSPLGGLSSPLHF. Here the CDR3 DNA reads TGTGCCAGCAGCCCCTTGGGAGGGTTGAGTTCACCCCTCCACTTT.

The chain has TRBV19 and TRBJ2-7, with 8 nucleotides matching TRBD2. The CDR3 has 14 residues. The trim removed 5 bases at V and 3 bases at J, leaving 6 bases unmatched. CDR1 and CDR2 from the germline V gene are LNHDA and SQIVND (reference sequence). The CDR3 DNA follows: TGTGCCAGTAGTTCCGGGACTAGTCACTACGAGCAGTACTTC. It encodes CASSSGTSHYEQYF.

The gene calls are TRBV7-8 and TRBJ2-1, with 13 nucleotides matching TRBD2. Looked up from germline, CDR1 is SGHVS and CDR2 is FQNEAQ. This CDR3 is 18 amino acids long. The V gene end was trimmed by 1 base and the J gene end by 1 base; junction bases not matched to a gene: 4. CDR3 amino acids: CASSLGLAGGRSYNEQFF. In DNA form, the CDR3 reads TGTGCCAGCAGCTTAGGACTAGCGGGGGGTCGGTCCTACAATGAGCAGTTCTTC.

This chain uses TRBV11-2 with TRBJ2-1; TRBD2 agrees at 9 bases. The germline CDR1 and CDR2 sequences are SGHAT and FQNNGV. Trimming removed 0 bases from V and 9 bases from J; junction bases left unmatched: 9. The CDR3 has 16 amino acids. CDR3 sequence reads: CASSLELGGGAGEQFF. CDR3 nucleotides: TGTGCCAGCAGCTTAGAGCTGGGCGGGGGGGCCGGTGAGCAGTTCTTC.

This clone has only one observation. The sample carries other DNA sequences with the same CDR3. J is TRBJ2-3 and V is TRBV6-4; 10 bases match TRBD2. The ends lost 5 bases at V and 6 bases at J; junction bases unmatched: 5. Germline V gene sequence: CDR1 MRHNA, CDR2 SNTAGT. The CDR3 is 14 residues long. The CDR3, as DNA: TGTGCCAGCAGTTCTAGCGGGGGAAGGGATACGCAGTATTTT. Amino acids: CASSSSGGRDTQYF.

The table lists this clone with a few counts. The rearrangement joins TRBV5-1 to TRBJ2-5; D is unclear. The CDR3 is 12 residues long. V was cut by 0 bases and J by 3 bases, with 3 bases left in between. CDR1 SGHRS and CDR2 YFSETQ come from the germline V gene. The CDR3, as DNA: TGCGCCAGCAGCTTGGCCAAAGAGACCCAGTACTTC. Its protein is CASSLAKETQYF. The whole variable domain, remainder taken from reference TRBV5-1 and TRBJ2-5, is KAGVTQTPRYLIKTRGQQVTLSCSPISGHRSVSWYQQTPGQGLQFLFEYFSETQRNKGNFPGRFSGRQFSNSRSEMNVSTLELGDSALYLCASSLAKETQYFGPGTRLLVL.

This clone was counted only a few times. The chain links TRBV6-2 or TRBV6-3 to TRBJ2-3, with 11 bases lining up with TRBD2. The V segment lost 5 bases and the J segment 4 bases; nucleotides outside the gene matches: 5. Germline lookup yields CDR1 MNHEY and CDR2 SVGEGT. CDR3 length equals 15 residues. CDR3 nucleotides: TGTGCCAGCAGTCCCCATAGCGGGGGGGCAGATACGCAGTATTTT. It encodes CASSPHSGGADTQYF.

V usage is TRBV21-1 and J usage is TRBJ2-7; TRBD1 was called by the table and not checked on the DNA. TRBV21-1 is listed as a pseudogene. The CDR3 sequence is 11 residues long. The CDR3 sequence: CASSARQKQYF. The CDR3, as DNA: TGTGCCAGCAGCGCTCGCCAGAAGCAGTACTTC.

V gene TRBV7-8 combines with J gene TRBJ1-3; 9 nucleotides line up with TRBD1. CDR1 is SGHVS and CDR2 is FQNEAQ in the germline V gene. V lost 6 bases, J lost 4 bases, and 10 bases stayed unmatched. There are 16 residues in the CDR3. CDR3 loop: CASRPGQGATGNTIYF. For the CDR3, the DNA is TGTGCCAGCAGACCGGGACAGGGCGCGACGGGAAACACCATATATTTT.

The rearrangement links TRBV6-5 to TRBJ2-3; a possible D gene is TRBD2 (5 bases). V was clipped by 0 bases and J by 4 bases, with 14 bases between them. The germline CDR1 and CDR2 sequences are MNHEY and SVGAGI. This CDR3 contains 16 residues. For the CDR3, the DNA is TGTGCCAGCAGTTACTCGAGTCCCCCCGGGGCAGATACGCAGTATTTT. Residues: CASSYSSPPGADTQYF.

The CDR3 region is CATSDSRRNNEKLFF. The CDR3 nucleotides read TGTGCCACCAGTGATTCGAGGAGAAATAATGAAAAACTGTTTTTT. The chain recombines TRBV24-1 with TRBJ1-4; D is uncertain. Trimming left V 2 bases short and J 4 bases short, with 10 bases between. The CDR3 length is 15 residues. CDR1 is KGHDR and CDR2 is SFDVKD in the germline V gene.

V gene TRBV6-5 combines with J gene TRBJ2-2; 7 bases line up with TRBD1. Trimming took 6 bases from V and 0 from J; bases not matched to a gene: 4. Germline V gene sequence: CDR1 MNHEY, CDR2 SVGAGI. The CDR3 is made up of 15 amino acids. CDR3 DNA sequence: TGTGCCAGCAGCTTCGGGACAGCGAACACCGGGGAGCTGTTTTTT. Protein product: CASSFGTANTGELFF.

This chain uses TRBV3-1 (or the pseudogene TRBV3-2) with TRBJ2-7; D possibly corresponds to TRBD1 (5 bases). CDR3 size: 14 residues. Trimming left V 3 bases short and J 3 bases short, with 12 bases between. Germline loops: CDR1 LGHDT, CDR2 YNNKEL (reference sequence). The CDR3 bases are TGTGCCAGCAGCCAGGGGCCAGCGAACTACGAGCAGTACTTC. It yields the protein CASSQGPANYEQYF.

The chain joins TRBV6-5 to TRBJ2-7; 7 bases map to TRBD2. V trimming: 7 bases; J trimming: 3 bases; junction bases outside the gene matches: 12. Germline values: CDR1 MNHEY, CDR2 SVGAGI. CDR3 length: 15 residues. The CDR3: CASTGRVEVGYEQYF. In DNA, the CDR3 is TGTGCCAGCACGGGGAGGGTAGAAGTTGGCTACGAGCAGTACTTC.

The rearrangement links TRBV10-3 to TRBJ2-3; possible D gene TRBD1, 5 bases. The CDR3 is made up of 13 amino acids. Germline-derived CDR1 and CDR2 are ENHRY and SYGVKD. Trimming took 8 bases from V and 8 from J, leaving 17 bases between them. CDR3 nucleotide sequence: TGTGCCATCGGGGCCAGCACTTTTGGTACGCAGTATTTT. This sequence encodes CAIGASTFGTQYF.

This chain's CDR3 is CASSGGGADTQYF. The CDR3 nucleotides read TGTGCCAGTAGCGGAGGGGGCGCAGATACGCAGTATTTT. This chain uses TRBV19 with TRBJ2-3, with D perhaps matching TRBD1 (7 bases). V shed 6 bases and J shed 4 bases, with 11 bases lying between them. This CDR3 contains 13 residues. Germline V gene sequence: CDR1 LNHDA, CDR2 SQIVND (reference sequence).

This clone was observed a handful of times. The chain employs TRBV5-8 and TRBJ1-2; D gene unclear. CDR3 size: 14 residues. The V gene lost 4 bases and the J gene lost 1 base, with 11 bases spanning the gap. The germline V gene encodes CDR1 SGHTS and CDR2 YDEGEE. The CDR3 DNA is TGTGCCAGCAGCCAGCGGCAGGTTAACTATGGCTACACCTTC. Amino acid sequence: CASSQRQVNYGYTF.

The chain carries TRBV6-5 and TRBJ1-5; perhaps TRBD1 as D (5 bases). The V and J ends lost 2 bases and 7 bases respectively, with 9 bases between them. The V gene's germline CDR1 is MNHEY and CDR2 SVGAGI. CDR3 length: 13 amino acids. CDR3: CASSYGAQQPQHF. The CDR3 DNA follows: TGTGCCAGCAGTTACGGGGCCCAACAGCCCCAGCATTTT.

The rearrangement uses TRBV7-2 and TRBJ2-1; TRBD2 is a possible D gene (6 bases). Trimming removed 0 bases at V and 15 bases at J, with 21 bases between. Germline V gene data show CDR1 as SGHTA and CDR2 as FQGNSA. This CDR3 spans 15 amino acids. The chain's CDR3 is CASSLARGSLVSGFF. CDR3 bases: TGTGCCAGCAGCTTAGCGCGGGGTAGCTTAGTCTCCGGGTTCTTC.

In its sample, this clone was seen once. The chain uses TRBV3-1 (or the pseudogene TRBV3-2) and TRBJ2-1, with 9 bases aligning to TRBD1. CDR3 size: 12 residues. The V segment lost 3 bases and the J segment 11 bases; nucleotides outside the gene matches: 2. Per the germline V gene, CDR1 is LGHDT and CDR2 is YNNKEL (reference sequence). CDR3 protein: CASSQGTGKQFF. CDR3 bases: TGTGCCAGCAGCCAGGGGACAGGGAAGCAGTTCTTC.

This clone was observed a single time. The CDR3 sequence is CASSSQGIGELFF. In DNA, the CDR3 is TGTGCCAGCAGTTCACAGGGTATCGGGGAGCTGTTTTTT. The chain employs TRBV12-3 or TRBV12-4 and TRBJ2-2; D possibly corresponds to TRBD1 (6 bases). V was cut by 4 bases and J by 7 bases, with 10 bases left in between. The CDR3 loop spans 13 amino acids.

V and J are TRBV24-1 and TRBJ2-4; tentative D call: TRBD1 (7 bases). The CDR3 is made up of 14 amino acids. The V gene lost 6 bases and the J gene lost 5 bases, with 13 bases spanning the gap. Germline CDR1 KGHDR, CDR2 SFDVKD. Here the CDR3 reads CATSRTGGENIQYF. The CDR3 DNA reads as TGTGCCACCAGTAGGACAGGAGGGGAAAACATTCAGTACTTC.

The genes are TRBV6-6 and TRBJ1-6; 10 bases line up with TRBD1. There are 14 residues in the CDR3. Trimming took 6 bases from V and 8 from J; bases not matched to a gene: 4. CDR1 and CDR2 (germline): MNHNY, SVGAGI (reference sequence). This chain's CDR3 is CASRRGTGDSPLHF. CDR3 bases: TGTGCCAGCAGGCGCGGGACAGGGGATTCACCCCTCCACTTT.

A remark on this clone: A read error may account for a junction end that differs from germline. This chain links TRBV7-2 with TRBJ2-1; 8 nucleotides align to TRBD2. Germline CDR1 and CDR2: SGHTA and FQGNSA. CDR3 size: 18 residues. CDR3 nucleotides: TGTGCCAGCAGCTTAAGGTTCCGCGGGGGGAGCTCCTACGATGAGCAGTTCTTC. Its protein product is CASSLRFRGGSSYDEQFF.

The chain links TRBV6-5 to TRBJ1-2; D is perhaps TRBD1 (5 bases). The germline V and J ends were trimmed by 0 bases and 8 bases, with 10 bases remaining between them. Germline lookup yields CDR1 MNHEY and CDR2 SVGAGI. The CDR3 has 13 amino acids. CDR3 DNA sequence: TGTGCCAGCAGTTACTCGAAGGGGCAGGGCTACACCTTC. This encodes CASSYSKGQGYTF.

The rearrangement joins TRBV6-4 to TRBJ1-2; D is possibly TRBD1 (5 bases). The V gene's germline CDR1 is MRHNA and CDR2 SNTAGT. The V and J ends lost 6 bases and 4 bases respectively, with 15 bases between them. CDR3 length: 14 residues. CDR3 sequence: CASSPGVRSYGYTF. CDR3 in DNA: TGTGCCAGCAGCCCGGGGGTCAGATCCTATGGCTACACCTTC.